Shown below are 9 T cell receptor beta chains from a single sample sequenced in a study of cytomegalovirus exposure and HLA in healthy donors. The PCR ran on 60 Vbeta and 13 Jbeta primers. This table comes from immunoSEQ multiplex PCR, and its TCRdb copy is limited to in-frame clones, with some not included. Found here are more than 200,000 clones, roughly 84% of them singletons; the top ten hold 1.1% to 1.5%. Sequences were obtained from PBMCs. These receptors came from a girl under 18 in good health and CMV-seronegative.

The chain joins TRBV9 to TRBJ2-3; 9 positions agree with TRBD2. This CDR3 is built from 17 residues. Germline CDR1 reads SGDLS; CDR2 reads YYNGEE. J lost 2 bases, V lost 0 bases, and 7 bases had no gene match. The CDR3 loop reads CASSVDPAGGFTDTQYF. The CDR3 DNA follows: TGTGCCAGCAGCGTAGATCCAGCGGGGGGATTCACAGATACGCAGTATTTT.

The chain employs TRBV5-4 and TRBJ2-1; 11 nucleotides agree with TRBD2. The CDR3 is 17 amino acids. From germline, CDR1 is SGHNT and CDR2 YYREEE (reference sequence). The ends lost 1 base at V and 2 bases at J; junction bases unmatched: 5. For the CDR3, the DNA is TGTGCCAGCAGCTTGCGCGAACTAGCGGGAGCCTACAATGAGCAGTTCTTC. Translation gives CASSLRELAGAYNEQFF.

This rearrangement joins TRBV14 to TRBJ2-1; TRBD1 is a possible D gene (6 bases). Between the trimmed V and J ends, which lost 1 base and 8 bases, there was a span of 15 bases. CDR1 and CDR2 from the germline V gene are SGHDN and FVKESK. CDR3 length: 15 residues. The CDR3 DNA sequence: TGTGCCAGCAGCCAAGTTCTGGGGGCCGGGGATGAGCAGTTCTTC. It specifies CASSQVLGAGDEQFF. Together with reference TRBV14 and TRBJ2-1, the CDR3 gives the full variable domain: EAGVTQFPSHSVIEKGQTVTLRCDPISGHDNLYWYRRVMGKEIKFLLHFVKESKQDESGMPNNRFLAERTGGTYSTLKVQPAELEDSGVYFCASSQVLGAGDEQFFGPGTRLTVL.

The chain combines TRBV7-8 with TRBJ2-2, with TRBD2 as a possible D gene (6 bases). The germline gives CDR1 SGHVS, CDR2 FQNEAQ. This CDR3 is 14 amino acids long. V was clipped by 5 bases and J by 2 bases, with 9 bases between them. The CDR3 DNA is TGTGCCAGCAGCGGTAGCGGAAACACCGGGGAGCTGTTTTTT. As protein: CASSGSGNTGELFF.

The rearrangement joins TRBV29-1 to TRBJ2-2; 7 nucleotides agree with TRBD1. Per the germline V gene, CDR1 is SQVTM and CDR2 is ANQGSEA. There are 15 residues in the CDR3. The V segment lost 6 bases and the J segment 4 bases; nucleotides outside the gene matches: 11. The CDR3 sequence: CSVALGGISTGELFF. The DNA for the CDR3 is TGCAGCGTCGCCCTAGGGGGCATCAGCACCGGGGAGCTGTTTTTT.

This chain links TRBV27 with TRBJ1-2, with 8 bases aligning to TRBD1. Germline CDR1 MNHEY, CDR2 SMNVEV (reference sequence). The CDR3 length is 13 residues. V gave up 6 bases and J gave up 7 bases; unmatched junction bases: 7. CDR3 bases: TGTGCCAGCAGATTGCCGGGACAGGTTGGCTACACCTTC. Residues: CASRLPGQVGYTF.

This clone showed up just once. Relative to the germline gene, one junction end is altered; a read error may explain this. The genes are TRBV6-1 and TRBJ2-2, with D possibly matching TRBD1 (5 bases). This CDR3 has 15 residues. CDR1 is MNHNS, CDR2 SASEGT, per germline. CDR3 DNA: TGTGCCAGCAGGGAAGATACAGGGAACACCGGGGAGCTGTTTTTT. Encoded protein: CASREDTGNTGELFF.

The CDR3 loop is CASGQGGNQPQHF. The CDR3 DNA follows: TGTGCCAGCGGACAGGGAGGGAATCAGCCCCAGCATTTT. The V call is TRBV27, the J call TRBJ1-5, with 8 bases that match TRBD1. V gave up 8 bases and J gave up 4 bases; unmatched junction bases: 4. Per germline, CDR1 MNHEY and CDR2 SMNVEV (reference sequence). The CDR3 is made up of 13 amino acids.

The chain recombines TRBV9 with TRBJ2-7, with 12 bases matching TRBD2. CDR1 and CDR2 (germline): SGDLS, YYNGEE. The V segment lost 3 bases and the J segment 3 bases; nucleotides outside the gene matches: 1. CDR3 size: 14 residues. CDR3 loop: CASSEGLAGYEQYF. Written as DNA, the CDR3 is TGTGCCAGCAGCGAGGGACTAGCGGGCTACGAGCAGTACTTC.